The entry that follows covers one T cell receptor (beta chain) sequence. These data come from a study of sequential checkpoint blockade in melanoma. For the study at large: Arm A got nivolumab then ipilimumab; arm B the reverse, 1:1. After both sequences, patients received maintenance nivolumab.

Germline CDR1 MNHEY, CDR2 SVGAGI. V was trimmed by 7 bases and J by 2 bases, leaving 17 bases between them. This CDR3 has 15 amino acids. The treatment here: randomized to nivolumab then ipilimumab (arm A) or the reverse (arm B). DNA-damaging chemotherapy had not been given to any patient beforehand. Live CD3+CD8+ CD19− CD56− cells were sorted from PBMCs. Only in-frame clones appear in the TCRdb table, and some are missing; sequencing was by immunoSEQ multiplex PCR. The sample lists roughly 20,000 clones, more than 55% occurring once. The TCR comes from a human donor with melanoma. The genes are TRBV6-5 and TRBJ1-1; maybe TRBD1 (6 bases). The material sequenced was CD8+ T cells sorted from blood (inferred from file names), taken from a patient given nivolumab and ipilimumab in sequence. CDR3 nucleotides: TGTGCCAGCACCCCGGCGGGGGGGCTTAACACTGAAGCTTTCTTT. Residues: CASTPAGGLNTEAFF.